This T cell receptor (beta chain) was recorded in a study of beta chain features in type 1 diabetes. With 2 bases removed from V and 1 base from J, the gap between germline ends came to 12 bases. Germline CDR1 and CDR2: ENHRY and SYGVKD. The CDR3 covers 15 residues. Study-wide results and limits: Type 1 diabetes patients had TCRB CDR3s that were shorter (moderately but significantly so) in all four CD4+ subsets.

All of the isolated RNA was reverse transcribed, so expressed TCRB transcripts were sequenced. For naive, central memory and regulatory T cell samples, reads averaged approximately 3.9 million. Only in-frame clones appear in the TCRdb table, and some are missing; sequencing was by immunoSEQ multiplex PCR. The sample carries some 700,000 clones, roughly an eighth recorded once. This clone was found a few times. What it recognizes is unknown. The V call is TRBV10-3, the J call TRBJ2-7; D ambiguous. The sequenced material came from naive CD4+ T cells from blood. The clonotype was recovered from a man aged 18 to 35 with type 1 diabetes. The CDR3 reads CAISEKALLSYEQYF. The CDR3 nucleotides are TGTGCCATCAGTGAGAAAGCCCTTCTTTCCTACGAGCAGTACTTC.